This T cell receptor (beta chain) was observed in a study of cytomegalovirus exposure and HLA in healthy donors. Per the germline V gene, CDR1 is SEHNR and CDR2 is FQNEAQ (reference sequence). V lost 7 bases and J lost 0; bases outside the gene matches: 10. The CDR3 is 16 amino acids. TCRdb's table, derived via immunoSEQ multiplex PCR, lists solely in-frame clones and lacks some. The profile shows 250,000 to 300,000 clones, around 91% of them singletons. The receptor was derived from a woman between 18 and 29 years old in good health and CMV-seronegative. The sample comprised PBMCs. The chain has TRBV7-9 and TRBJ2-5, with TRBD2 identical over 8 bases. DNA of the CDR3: TGTGCCAGCAACTCCCCCGGCGGGGGGTACCAAGAGACCCAGTACTTC. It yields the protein CASNSPGGGYQETQYF. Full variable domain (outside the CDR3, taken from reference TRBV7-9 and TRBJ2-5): DTGVSQNPRHKITKRGQNVTFRCDPISEHNRLYWYRQTLGQGPEFLTYFQNEAQLEKSRLLSDRFSAERPKGSFSTLEIQRTEQGDSAMYLCASNSPGGGYQETQYFGPGTRLLVL.